This entry concerns a single T cell receptor (beta chain). The target antigen is unknown. Profiled with immunoSEQ multiplex PCR; TCRdb holds only in-frame clones, not every one. Among approximately 50,000 clones listed, roughly 80% were seen once. This specimen comes from a study of OX40 agonist ivuxolimab in advanced cancers. Study background: Those enrolled were 82.7% male, with a mean age of approximately 60 years and ages from roughly 23 to 80. Overall study findings and caveats: In general, CD8+ T cells held more expanded clones than CD4+ did, on average. Expanded peripheral T cell antigen specificity was not determined.

Germline V gene data show CDR1 as SEHNR and CDR2 as FQNEAQ (reference sequence). V was shortened by 3 bases and J by 7 bases, with 12 bases between the two germline ends. This CDR3 spans 14 amino acids. The genes are TRBV7-9 and TRBJ1-4; D unclear. The source material was CD4+ or CD8+ T cells sorted from blood, sampled in a trial of the OX40 agonist ivuxolimab. This TCR was sampled from an adult with an advanced solid tumor such as melanoma, head and neck, liver or kidney cancer. The CDR3 DNA is TGTGCCAGCAGCTTTACCGGGGAGGCTGAAAAACTGTTTTTT. Protein product: CASSFTGEAEKLFF.